This TCR beta chain was obtained from a study of spatial heterogeneity in lung cancer. One entry per CDR3 protein, called by TCRdb with MiXCR from the 5' RACE reads. The data contain about 120,000 distinct CDR3 sequences, 10% to 15% of them seen just once; the ten biggest clones take up around 17%. Documented time point: blood at routine non-recurrence follow-up after resection. Unsorted whole RNA samples from tumor, nontumor lung or frozen PBMC were sequenced. The V and J ends lost 7 bases and 5 bases respectively, with 12 bases between them. Germline V gene data show CDR1 as SQVTM and CDR2 as ANQGSEA. This CDR3 is 11 amino acids long. This clonotype has ten or more counts.

This receptor was identified in a male donor with early-stage non-small cell lung cancer. Sample: PBMCs, taken at follow-up. The rearrangement links TRBV29-1 to TRBJ2-7, with D possibly TRBD1 on 6 matching bases. The CDR3 bases are TGCAGCGGGGCAGGGGCGCACGAGCAGTACTTC. This translates into CSGAGAHEQYF.